This T cell receptor beta chain was found in a study of blood T cell repertoires in COVID-19. This CDR3 contains 14 residues. The V gene's germline CDR1 is SGHDT and CDR2 YYEEEE. The trim removed 5 bases at V and 15 bases at J, leaving 13 bases unmatched. As handled by the study authors: Amplification with reference gene primers provided the estimates of nucleated cell counts. TCRdb keeps only in-frame clones here, not all; method: immunoSEQ multiplex PCR. That table gives V, J and clone size, and the DNA gave D and trimming. The sample contains under 95,000 clones, around nine tenths of which appear only once.

The chain uses TRBV5-6 and TRBJ2-1, with 11 bases matching TRBD2. This sequence originates from a man in his forties or fifties with acute or convalescent COVID-19. Sequenced material: peripheral blood. The CDR3 DNA follows: TGTGCCAGCAGTCGGGGAACTAGCGGGAGTTCAACGTTCTTC. As protein: CASSRGTSGSSTFF.